This TCR beta chain was found in a study of shared clonotypes between healthy human individuals (dated by TCRdb to about 2020). In terms of the full investigation: Three men and a couple of women, aged 18 to 49 years, made up the cohort. Per donor, three plates each were used for CD4 naive and CD4 memory, two for CD8 naive, and one for CD8 memory. The study deeply sequenced blood TCR repertoires of about 5 healthy adults to estimate repertoire size and the extent of clonotype sharing between individuals. Libraries were prepared and TCR repertoires were sequenced by different laboratories using diverse techniques, in order to increase sequencing depth and limit assay-specific biases. Each donor's leukapheresis produced roughly between roughly 0.9 and 8.9 billion PBMCs.

TCR CDR3 regions were amplified from genomic DNA by multiplex PCR using the deep immunoSEQ assay. Extracted genomic DNA from each cell subset was spread evenly across all wells of several immunoSEQ 96-well plates, with each plate serving as a replicate. For sorted subsets, each replicate PCR was loaded with 200 ng genomic DNA, equivalent to 25,000 to 30,000 T cell genomes. Purified libraries were measured with a Qubit 3.0 fluorometer, size-checked on a Bioanalyzer 2100, and measured again with the KAPA Library Quantification kit. Each immunoSEQ 96-well plate was sequenced on its own single-read 150-cycle Illumina NextSeq 550 flow cell. Under the source paper's analysis protocol: Because only junctional sequences without quality scores were contained in the immunoSEQ output, filtering matching that applied to full-length reads could not be performed. To assign V/J genes and CDR3, sequences were annotated using PyIR, a Python wrapper for IgBLAST v1.9, with IMGT germline references. Any read was removed if the V/J assignment was weak (E-value above 1e-6), the CDR3 was missing, or the read contained stop codons, out-of-frame junctions, or ambiguous translated residues. A V3J clonotype was defined by an identical inferred V gene, J gene, and CDR3 amino acid sequence. Percentage overlap between repertoires was calculated by dividing the number of shared unique clonotypes by the size of the smaller repertoire. Three approaches were used to assess repertoire richness: RTK rarefaction, the Chao1 estimator, and Recon v2.1 estimates of unobserved clonotypes. For all TCRbeta clonotypes obtained by the gDNA method from a handful of donors, generation probabilities were computed with OLGA. Drawn from immuneACCESS, this table holds only the in-frame rearrangements with V and J called that TCRdb kept. Clones are partly lost; checked studies trace under half to an unresolved V gene and leave the rest unexplained. That table is the source of V, J and clone size, and D and trimming were worked out from the DNA. Within this sample are roughly 810,000 clones, with 96% of them counted one time only. The ten most abundant clones make up about 0.25% of the sample.

CD8 naive samples consisted of CD45RO-negative cells that were positively selected for CCR7, yielding a CD45RA+CCR7+ population without TemRA cells. The donors were healthy, HIV-negative adults with no recently reported acute infections or vaccinations. All donors were Caucasian adults living in Nashville, Tennessee, USA. Blood was obtained by leukapheresis, after which PBMCs were separated by Ficoll-Histopaque density gradient centrifugation and cryopreserved in liquid nitrogen vapor phase. Analytical flow cytometry was used to check the purity and quantity of each magnetically sorted T cell population. Genomic DNA was isolated from each sorted fraction and quantified by UV absorbance on a Nanodrop 2000c. From its cysteine to its phenylalanine, the CDR3 spans 12 amino acids. Solely the CDR3 DNA is kept, with 36 bases framed from the first base. The V end loses 5 bases and the J end loses 7 bases, and a stretch of 12 bases separates them. CDR1 and CDR2 were assigned from the germline V gene (reference sequence) as SEHNR and FQNEAQ.

Details on this clone: The target of this receptor is not known. Base qualities were left out, and no much larger clone turns up one base away.

Broader findings and caveats from the paper: Pairwise subsampling led to the expectation that sequencing depth would affect the degree of clonotype sharing among donors. Larger estimated clonotype richness was generally found for naive subsets than for memory subsets. Higher generation probabilities were observed for clonotypes shared by all four sorted-subset donors than for non-shared clonotypes. Sampling was restricted to blood, and TCR repertoires in tissues likely differ from the TCR repertoires found in blood. Because the study included a small number of donors, the genetic and exposure-history diversity represented was limited. Even with the large sequencing depth, rarefaction of the sorted-subset datasets indicated that sequencing was incomplete. Sharing across several donors was observed for about 5% of naive CD4, about 3.2% of naive CD8, around 2.5% of memory CD4, and roughly 0.4% of memory CD8 clonotypes.

The specimen was naive CD8+ T cells sorted from blood. Sample cell subset or site, as interpreted from the label and publication: CD45RA+CCR7+. The TCR sequence derives from a young man in good health. Recombination joined TRBV7-9 with TRBJ2-7; the D gene is unclear. The bases read TGTGCCAGCAGCCTTGATGCGCGAGAGCAGTACTTC. Translated, it gives CASSLDAREQYF.